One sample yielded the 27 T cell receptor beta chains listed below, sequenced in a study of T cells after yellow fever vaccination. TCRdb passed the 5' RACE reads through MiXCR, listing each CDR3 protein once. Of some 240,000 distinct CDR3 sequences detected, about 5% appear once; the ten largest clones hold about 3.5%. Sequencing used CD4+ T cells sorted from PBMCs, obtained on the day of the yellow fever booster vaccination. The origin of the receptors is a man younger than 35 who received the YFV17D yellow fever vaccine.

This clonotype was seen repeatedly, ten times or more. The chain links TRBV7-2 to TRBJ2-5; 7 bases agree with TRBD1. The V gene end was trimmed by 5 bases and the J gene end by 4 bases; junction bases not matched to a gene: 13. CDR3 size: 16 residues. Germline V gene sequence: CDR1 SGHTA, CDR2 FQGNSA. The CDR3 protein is CASSKRQGGSGETQYF. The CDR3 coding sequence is TGTGCCAGCAGCAAACGACAGGGCGGTTCAGGAGAGACCCAGTACTTC.

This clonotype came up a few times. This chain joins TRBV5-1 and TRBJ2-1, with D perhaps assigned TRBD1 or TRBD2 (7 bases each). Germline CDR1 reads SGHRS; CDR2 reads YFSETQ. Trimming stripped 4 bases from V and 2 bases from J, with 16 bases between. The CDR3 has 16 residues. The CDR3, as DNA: TGCGCCAGCAGCCATCCGCAGGGGGGGACCTACAATGAGCAGTTCTTC. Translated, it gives CASSHPQGGTYNEQFF.

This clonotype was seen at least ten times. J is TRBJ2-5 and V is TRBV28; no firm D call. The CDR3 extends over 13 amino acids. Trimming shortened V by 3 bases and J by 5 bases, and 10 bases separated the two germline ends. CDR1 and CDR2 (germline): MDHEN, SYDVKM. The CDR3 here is CASSFSALETQYF. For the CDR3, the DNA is TGTGCCAGCAGTTTCAGCGCACTGGAGACCCAGTACTTC.

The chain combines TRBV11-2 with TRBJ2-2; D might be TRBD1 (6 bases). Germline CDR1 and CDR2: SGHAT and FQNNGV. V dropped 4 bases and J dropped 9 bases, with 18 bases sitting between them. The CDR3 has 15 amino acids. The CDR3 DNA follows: TGTGCCAGCAGCTCAACCTCGACAGGTAGCCGGGAGCTGTTTTTT. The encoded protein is CASSSTSTGSRELFF.

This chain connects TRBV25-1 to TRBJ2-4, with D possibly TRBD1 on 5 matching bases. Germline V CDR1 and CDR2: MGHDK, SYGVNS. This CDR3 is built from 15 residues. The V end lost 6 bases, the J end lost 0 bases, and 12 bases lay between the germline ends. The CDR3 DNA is TGTGCCAGCAGGGGGCAGGGAATAGCCAAAAACATTCAGTACTTC. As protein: CASRGQGIAKNIQYF. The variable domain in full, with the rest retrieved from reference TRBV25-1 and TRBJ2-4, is EADIYQTPRYLVIGTGKKITLECSQTMGHDKMYWYQQDPGMELHLIHYSYGVNSTEKGDLSSESTVSRIRTEHFPLTLESARPSHTSQYLCASRGQGIAKNIQYFGAGTRLSVL.

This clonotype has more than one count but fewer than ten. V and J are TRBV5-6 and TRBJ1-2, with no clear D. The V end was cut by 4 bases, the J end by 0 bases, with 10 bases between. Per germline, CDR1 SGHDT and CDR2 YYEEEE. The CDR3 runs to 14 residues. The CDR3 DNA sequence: TGTGCCAGCAGCATTCCGGGTTCTAACTATGGCTACACCTTC. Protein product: CASSIPGSNYGYTF.

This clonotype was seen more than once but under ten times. The CDR3 DNA reads as TGCAGCCCGGGTGGGGGAGCTAGGGGGACCCAGTACTTC. This codes for CSPGGGARGTQYF. The V and J genes are TRBV29-1 and TRBJ2-5; D tentatively reads TRBD1 or TRBD2 (5 bases each). With 8 bases removed from V and 7 bases from J, the gap between germline ends came to 20 bases. CDR1 and CDR2 from the germline V gene are SQVTM and ANQGSEA. The CDR3 is made up of 13 amino acids.

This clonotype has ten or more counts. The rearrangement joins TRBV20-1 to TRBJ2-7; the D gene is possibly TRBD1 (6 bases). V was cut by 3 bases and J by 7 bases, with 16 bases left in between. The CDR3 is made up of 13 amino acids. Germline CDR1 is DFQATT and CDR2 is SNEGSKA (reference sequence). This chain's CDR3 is CSASKAGAREQYF. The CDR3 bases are TGCAGTGCTAGTAAGGCAGGGGCGAGGGAGCAGTACTTC.

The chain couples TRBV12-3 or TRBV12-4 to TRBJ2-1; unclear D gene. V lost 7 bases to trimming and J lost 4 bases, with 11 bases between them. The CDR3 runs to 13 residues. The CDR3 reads CASTPTSYNEQFF. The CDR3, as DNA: TGTGCCAGCACTCCTACGAGTTACAATGAGCAGTTCTTC.

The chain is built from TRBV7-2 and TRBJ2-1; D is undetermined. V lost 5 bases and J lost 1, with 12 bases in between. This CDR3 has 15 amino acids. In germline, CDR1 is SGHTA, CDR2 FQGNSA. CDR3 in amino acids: CASSTRPFSYNEQFF. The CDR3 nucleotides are TGTGCCAGCAGCACACGTCCCTTTTCCTACAATGAGCAGTTCTTC.

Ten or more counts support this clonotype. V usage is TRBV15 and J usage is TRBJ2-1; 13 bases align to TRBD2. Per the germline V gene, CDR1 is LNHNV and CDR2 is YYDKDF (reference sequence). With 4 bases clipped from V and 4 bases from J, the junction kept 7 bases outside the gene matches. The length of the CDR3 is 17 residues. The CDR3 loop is CATSKRTSGRGYNEQFF. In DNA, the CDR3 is TGTGCCACCAGCAAAAGGACTAGCGGGAGAGGATACAATGAGCAGTTCTTC.

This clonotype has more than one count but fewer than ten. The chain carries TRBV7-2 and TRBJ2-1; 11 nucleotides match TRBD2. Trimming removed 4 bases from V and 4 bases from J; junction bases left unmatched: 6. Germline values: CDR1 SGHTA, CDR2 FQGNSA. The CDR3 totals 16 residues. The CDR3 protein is CASSSPTSGAYNEQFF. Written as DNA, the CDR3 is TGTGCCAGCAGCTCGCCGACTAGCGGGGCTTACAATGAGCAGTTCTTC. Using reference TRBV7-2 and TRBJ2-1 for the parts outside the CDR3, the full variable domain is GAGVSQSPSNKVTEKGKDVELRCDPISGHTALYWYRQSLGQGLEFLIYFQGNSAPDKSGLPSDRFSAERTGGSVSTLTIQRTQQEDSAVYLCASSSPTSGAYNEQFFGPGTRLTVL.

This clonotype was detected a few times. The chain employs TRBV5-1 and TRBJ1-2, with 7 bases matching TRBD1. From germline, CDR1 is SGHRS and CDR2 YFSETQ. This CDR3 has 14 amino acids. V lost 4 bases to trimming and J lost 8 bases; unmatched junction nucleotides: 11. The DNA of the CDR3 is TGCGCCAGCAGCATAACGAGGGACAGTGGGGGCTACACCTTC. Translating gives CASSITRDSGGYTF.

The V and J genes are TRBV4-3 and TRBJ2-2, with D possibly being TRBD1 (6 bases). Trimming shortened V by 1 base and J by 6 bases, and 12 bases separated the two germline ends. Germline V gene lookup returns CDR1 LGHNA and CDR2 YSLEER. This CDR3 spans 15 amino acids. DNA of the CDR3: TGCGCCAGCAGCCAAGCATTACAGGGCCCCGGGGAGCTGTTTTTT. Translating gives CASSQALQGPGELFF.

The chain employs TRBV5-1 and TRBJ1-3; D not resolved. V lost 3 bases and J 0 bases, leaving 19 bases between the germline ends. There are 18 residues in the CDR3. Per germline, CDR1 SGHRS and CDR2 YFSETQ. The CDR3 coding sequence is TGCGCCAGCAGCTCGAACGGGCCTCTTGCGCTCTCTGGAAACACCATATATTTT. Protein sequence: CASSSNGPLALSGNTIYF.

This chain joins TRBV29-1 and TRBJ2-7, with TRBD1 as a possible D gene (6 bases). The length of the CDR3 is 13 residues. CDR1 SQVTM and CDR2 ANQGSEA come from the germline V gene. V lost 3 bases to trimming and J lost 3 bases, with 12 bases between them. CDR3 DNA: TGCAGCGTTGATGTCCAGGGGCTCTACGAGCAGTACTTC. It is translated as CSVDVQGLYEQYF.

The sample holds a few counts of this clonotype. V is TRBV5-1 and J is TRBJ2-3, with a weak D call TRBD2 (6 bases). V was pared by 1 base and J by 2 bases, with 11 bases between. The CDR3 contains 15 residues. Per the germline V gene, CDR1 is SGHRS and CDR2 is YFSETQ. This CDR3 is CASSLSGEYTDTQYF. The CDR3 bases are TGCGCCAGCAGCTTGTCGGGGGAATACACAGATACGCAGTATTTT.

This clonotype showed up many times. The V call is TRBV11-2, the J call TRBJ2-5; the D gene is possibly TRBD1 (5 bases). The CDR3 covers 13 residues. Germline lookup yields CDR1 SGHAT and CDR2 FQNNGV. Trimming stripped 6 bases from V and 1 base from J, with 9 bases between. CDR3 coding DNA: TGTGCCAGCAGTGAACAGGTCCAAGAGACCCAGTACTTC. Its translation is CASSEQVQETQYF.

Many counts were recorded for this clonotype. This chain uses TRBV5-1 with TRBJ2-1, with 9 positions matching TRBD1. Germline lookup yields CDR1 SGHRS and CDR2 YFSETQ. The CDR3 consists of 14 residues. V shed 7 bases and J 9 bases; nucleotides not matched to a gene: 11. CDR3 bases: TGCGCCAGCCTCCTCGGACAGGGGACCGGTGAGCAGTTCTTC. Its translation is CASLLGQGTGEQFF.

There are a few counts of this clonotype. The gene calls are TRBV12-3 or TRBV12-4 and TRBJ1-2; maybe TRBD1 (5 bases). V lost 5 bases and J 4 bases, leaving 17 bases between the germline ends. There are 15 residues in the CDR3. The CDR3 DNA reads TGTGCCAGCAGTCCTCGACAGATAGAGATCTATGGCTACACCTTC. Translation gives CASSPRQIEIYGYTF.

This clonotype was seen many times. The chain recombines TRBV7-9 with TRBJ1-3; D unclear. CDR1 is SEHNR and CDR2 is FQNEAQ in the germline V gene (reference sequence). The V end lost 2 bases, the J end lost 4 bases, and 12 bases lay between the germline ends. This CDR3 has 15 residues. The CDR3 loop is CASSLRAATGNTIYF. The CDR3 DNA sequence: TGTGCCAGCAGCTTAAGGGCAGCGACGGGAAACACCATATATTTT.

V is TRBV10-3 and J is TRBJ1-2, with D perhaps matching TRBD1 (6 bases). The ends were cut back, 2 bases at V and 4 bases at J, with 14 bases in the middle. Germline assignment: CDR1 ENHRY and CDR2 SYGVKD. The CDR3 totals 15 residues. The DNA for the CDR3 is TGTGCCATCAGTGAGGCGACAGGATTCCTCTATGGCTACACCTTC. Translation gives CAISEATGFLYGYTF.

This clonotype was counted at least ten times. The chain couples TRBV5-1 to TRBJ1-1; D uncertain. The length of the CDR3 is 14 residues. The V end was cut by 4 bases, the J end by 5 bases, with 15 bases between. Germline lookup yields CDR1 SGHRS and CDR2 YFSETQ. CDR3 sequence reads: CASSRDPVRTEAFF. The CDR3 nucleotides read TGCGCCAGCAGCCGTGACCCCGTGCGGACTGAAGCTTTCTTT. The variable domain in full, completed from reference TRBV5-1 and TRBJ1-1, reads KAGVTQTPRYLIKTRGQQVTLSCSPISGHRSVSWYQQTPGQGLQFLFEYFSETQRNKGNFPGRFSGRQFSNSRSEMNVSTLELGDSALYLCASSRDPVRTEAFFGQGTRLTVV.

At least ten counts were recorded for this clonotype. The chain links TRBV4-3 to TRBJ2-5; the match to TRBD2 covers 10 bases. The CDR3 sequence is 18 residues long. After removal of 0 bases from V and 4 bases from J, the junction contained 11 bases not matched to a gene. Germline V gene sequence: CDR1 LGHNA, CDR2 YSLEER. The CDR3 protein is CASSQDYQRGGLGETQYF. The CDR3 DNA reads TGCGCCAGCAGCCAAGATTACCAGCGGGGGGGGCTAGGAGAGACCCAGTACTTC.

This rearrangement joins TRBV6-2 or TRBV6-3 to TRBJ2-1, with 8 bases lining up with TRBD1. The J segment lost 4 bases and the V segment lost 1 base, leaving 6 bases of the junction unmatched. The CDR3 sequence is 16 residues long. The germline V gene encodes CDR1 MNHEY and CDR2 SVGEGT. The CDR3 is CASSYFRQGSYNEQFF. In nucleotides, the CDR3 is TGTGCCAGCAGTTACTTTAGACAGGGGTCTTACAATGAGCAGTTCTTC.

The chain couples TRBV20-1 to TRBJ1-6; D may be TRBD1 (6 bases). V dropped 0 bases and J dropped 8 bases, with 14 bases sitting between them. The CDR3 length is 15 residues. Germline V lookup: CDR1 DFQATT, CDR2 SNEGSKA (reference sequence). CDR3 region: CSARELSGGHSPLHF. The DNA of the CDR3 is TGCAGTGCTAGAGAGCTTTCCGGGGGGCATTCACCCCTCCACTTT.

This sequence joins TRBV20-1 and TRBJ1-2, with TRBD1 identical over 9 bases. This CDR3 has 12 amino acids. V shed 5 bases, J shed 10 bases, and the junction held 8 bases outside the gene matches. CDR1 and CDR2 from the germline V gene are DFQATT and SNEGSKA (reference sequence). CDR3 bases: TGCAGTGCTTCCGGGACAGGGAAATTCTACACCTTC. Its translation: CSASGTGKFYTF.